This T cell receptor (beta chain) comes out of a study of Ad26.COV2.S vaccination and SARS-CoV-2 variants. This clone was seen a few times. The sample carries other DNA sequences with the same CDR3. V dropped 4 bases and J dropped 2 bases, with 3 bases sitting between them. CDR3 size: 12 residues. The germline CDR1 and CDR2 sequences are SGHRS and YFSETQ. Data came from immunoSEQ multiplex PCR; TCRdb stores just in-frame clones and leaves some out. The repertoire holds some 190,000 clones, with 87% as singletons. Here the sequenced sample was peripheral blood, taken after recovery from COVID-19. The gene calls are TRBV5-1 and TRBJ2-2; D remains unclear. The clonotype comes from a human donor who had recovered from COVID-19. This CDR3 reads CASSPNTGELFF. The DNA for the CDR3 is TGCGCCAGCAGCCCTAACACCGGGGAGCTGTTTTTT.